The clone carrying this T cell receptor (beta chain) has only one observation. TCRdb keeps only in-frame clones here, not all; method: immunoSEQ multiplex PCR. The data contain around 500,000 clones, approximately 78% of them singletons. The entry originates in a study of shared clonotypes between healthy human individuals. This receptor was obtained from a woman between 40 and 50 years old in good health. Some clones in this sample may be carry-over from other donors' samples. What was sequenced was PBMCs.

For the CDR3, the DNA is TGTGCCAGCAGCCGGGACAGCTTCTACGAGCAGTACTTC. Its protein is CASSRDSFYEQYF. The chain uses TRBV2 and TRBJ2-7; 7 nucleotides align to TRBD1. CDR1 is SNHLY, CDR2 FYNNEI, per germline. This CDR3 is 13 amino acids long. Losses at the gene ends were 6 bases for V and 3 bases for J; bases not matched to a gene: 5.